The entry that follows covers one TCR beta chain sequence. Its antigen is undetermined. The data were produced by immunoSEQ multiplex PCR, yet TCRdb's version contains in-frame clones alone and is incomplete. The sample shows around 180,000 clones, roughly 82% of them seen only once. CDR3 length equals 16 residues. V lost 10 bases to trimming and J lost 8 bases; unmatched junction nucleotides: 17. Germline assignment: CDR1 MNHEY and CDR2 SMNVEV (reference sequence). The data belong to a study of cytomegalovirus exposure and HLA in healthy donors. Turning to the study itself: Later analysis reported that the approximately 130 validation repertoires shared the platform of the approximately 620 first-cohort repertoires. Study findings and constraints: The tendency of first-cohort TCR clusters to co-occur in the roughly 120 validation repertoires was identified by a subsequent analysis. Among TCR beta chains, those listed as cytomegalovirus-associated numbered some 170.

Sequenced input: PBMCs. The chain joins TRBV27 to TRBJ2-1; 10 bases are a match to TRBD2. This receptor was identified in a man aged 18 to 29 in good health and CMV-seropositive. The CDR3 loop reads CATTWGAGGPSDEQFF. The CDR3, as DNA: TGTGCCACCACTTGGGGAGCGGGAGGGCCCTCCGATGAGCAGTTCTTC.